This T cell receptor (beta chain) was identified during a study of T cell responses to AZD1222 COVID-19 vaccine. Points from the study as a whole: The breadth and depth of Spike-specific TCRs increased once two AZD1222 doses had been given. The donors showed a predominance of white British ancestry and of females, with possible underestimation of clonal diversity.

Germline V gene lookup returns CDR1 LNHDA and CDR2 SQIVND (reference sequence). The CDR3 has 15 amino acids. Deletions cut 7 bases from V and 2 bases from J, with 15 bases between. Second doses at about 4 or about 12 weeks were pooled. A note on this clone: Its target is not known.

Measured with immunoSEQ multiplex PCR; TCRdb has only the in-frame clones, and not every one. The sample shows 100,000 or so clones, 89% of them seen only once. This sequence was found in an adult who received the AZD1222 COVID-19 vaccine. This specimen was peripheral blood, taken 28 days after the second AZD1222 dose. The J gene is TRBJ1-3, the V gene TRBV19; no clear D gene. CDR3 sequence (DNA): TGTGCCAGTATAGATAACGGAGCAACTGGAAACACCATATATTTT. Protein: CASIDNGATGNTIYF.